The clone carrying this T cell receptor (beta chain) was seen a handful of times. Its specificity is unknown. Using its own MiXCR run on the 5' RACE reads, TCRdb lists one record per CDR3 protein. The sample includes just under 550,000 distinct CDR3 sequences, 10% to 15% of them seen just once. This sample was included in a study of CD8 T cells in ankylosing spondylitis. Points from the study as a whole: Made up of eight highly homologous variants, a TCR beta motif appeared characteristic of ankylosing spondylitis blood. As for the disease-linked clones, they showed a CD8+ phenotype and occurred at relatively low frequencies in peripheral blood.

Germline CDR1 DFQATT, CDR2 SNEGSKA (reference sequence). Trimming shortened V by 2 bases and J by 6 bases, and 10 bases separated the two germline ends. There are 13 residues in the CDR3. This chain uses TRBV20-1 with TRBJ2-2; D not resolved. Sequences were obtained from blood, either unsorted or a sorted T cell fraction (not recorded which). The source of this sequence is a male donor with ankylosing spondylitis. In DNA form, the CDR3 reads TGCAGTGCTAGACCATTCACGGCCGGGGAGCTGTTTTTT. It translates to CSARPFTAGELFF.